This T cell receptor beta chain was identified during a study of shared clonotypes between healthy human individuals (TCRdb year 2020). Notes on the research overall: The cohort included a few men and a couple of women between 18 and 49 years of age. To estimate repertoire size and how much clonotype sharing occurs between individuals, the study deeply sequenced the blood TCR repertoires of roughly 5 healthy adults. Libraries were prepared and TCR repertoires were sequenced by different laboratories using diverse techniques, in order to increase sequencing depth and limit assay-specific biases. Between about 0.94 and 10 billion PBMCs per donor were obtained by leukapheresis.

The germline ends are 12 bases apart after V is trimmed by 3 bases and J by 7 bases. From the cysteine through the phenylalanine, the CDR3 covers 13 amino acids. Just the 39-base CDR3 DNA is kept, in frame starting at base 1. CDR1 KGHSH and CDR2 LQKENI are derived from the germline V gene. As concerns this clone: Its antigen has not been determined. The record has no base qualities; no much larger clone is one base away.

The donors were healthy, HIV-negative adults who had no recently reported acute infections or vaccinations. Only Caucasian adults living in Nashville, Tennessee, USA were represented among the donors. For unsorted samples, some 100 million PBMCs were counted, and genomic DNA was extracted using the QIAamp DNA Blood Mini kit. After blood collection by leukapheresis, PBMCs were isolated using Ficoll-Histopaque density gradient centrifugation and then cryopreserved in the vapor phase of liquid nitrogen. The study at large found these results: Pairwise subsampling led to the expectation that sequencing depth would affect the degree of clonotype sharing among donors. Only blood was sampled, and tissue TCR repertoires likely differ from those in blood. The genetic and exposure-history diversity represented was limited by the small number of donors.

Using the deep immunoSEQ assay, multiplex PCR amplified TCR CDR3 regions from genomic DNA. Extracted genomic DNA from each cell subset was spread evenly across all wells of several immunoSEQ 96-well plates, with each plate serving as a replicate. For unsorted PBMC, 300 ng genomic DNA, equal to 30,000 or so T cell genomes, was loaded into each replicate PCR. Ten immunoSEQ deep assay plates were used to sequence unsorted PBMC genomic DNA. The purified libraries were quantified using a Qubit 3.0 fluorometer, sized with a Bioanalyzer 2100, and then quantified again using the KAPA Library Quantification kit. A separate single-read 150-cycle Illumina NextSeq 550 flow cell was used to sequence each immunoSEQ 96-well plate. In the paper's pipeline: Because the immunoSEQ output held only junctional sequences and lacked quality scores, the filtering could not match the filtering applied to full-length reads. To assign V/J genes and CDR3, sequences were annotated using PyIR, a Python wrapper for IgBLAST v1.9, with IMGT germline references. Any read was removed if the V/J assignment was weak (E-value above 1e-6), the CDR3 was missing, or the read contained stop codons, out-of-frame junctions, or ambiguous translated residues. A V3J clonotype was defined by an identical inferred V gene, J gene, and CDR3 amino acid sequence. Percentage overlap between repertoires was computed as shared unique clonotypes divided by the size of the smaller repertoire. Richness of each repertoire was evaluated using RTK rarefaction, the Chao1 estimator, and Recon v2.1 estimates of unobserved clonotypes. The table comes from immuneACCESS by way of TCRdb, which keeps in-frame sequences with V and J called. Part of the clones is missing from these tables; in studies checked, under half for an unresolved V gene and the rest for unknown reasons. The V and J calls and clone size were taken over from that table, and D and trimming were inferred from the DNA. The sample table contains about 480,000 clones; only one count was recorded for roughly 85% of them. The top ten hold approximately 12% of the sample.

The source is a woman between 40 and 50 years old in good health. Some clones in this sample may be carry-over from other donors' samples. The sequencing sample was made of PBMCs. The sequence links TRBV18 to TRBJ1-2; no D gene is confidently identified. For the CDR3, the sequence is CASSPVPGSGYTF. The sequenced DNA: TGTGCCAGCTCACCCGTTCCGGGTTCTGGCTACACCTTC.